This T cell receptor beta chain was identified in a study of blood T cell repertoires in COVID-19. Across the study: Both acute and convalescent COVID-19 samples were obtained from the United States, Italy and Spain.

Two consecutive negative NP/OP PCR tests, clearance, or resolved symptoms defined Cohort 3 recovery. Repertoires were generated with immunoSEQ multiplex PCR, while TCRdb's copy carries only in-frame clones and drops some. The sample lists nearly 200,000 clones; roughly nine tenths were seen once. The CDR3 sequence is 13 residues long. V was shortened by 3 bases and J by 5 bases, with 10 bases between the two germline ends. CDR1 and CDR2 from the germline V gene are SGHAT and FQNNGV. The sample taken for sequencing was PBMCs or T cells enriched from blood (not recorded which). The TCR originated in a woman between 18 and 30 years old who had recovered from COVID-19. The genes are TRBV11-2 and TRBJ1-2; D may be TRBD1 (5 bases). CDR3 loop: CASSFVEGYGYTF. The CDR3 bases are TGTGCCAGCAGCTTCGTGGAGGGGTATGGCTACACCTTC.